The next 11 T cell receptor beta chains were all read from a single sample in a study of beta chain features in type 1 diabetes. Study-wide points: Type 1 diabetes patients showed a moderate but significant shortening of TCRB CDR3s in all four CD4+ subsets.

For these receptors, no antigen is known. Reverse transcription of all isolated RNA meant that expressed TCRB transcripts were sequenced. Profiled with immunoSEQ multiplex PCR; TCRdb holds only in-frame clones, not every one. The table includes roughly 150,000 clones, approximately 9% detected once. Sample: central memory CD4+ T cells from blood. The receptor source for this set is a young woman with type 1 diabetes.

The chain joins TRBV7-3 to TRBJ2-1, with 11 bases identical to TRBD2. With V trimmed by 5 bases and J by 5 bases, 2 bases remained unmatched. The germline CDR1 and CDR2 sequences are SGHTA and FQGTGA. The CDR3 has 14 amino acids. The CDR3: CASSPTSGNNEQFF. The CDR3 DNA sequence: TGTGCCAGCAGCCCGACTAGCGGGAACAATGAGCAGTTCTTC.

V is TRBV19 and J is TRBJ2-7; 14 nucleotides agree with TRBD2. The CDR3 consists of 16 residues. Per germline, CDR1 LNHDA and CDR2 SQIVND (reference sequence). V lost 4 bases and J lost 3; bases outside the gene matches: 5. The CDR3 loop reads CASSKSGTSGSYEQYF. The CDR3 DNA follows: TGTGCCAGTAGTAAATCCGGGACTAGCGGGAGCTACGAGCAGTACTTC.

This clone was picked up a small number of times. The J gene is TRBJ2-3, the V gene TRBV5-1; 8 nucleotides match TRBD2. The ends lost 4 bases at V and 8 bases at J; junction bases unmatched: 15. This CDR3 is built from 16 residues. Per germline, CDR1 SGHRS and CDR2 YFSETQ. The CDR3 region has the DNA TGCGCCAGCAGCCCCGGGGCGGGAGGCGGAATAGGTACGCAGTATTTT. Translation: CASSPGAGGGIGTQYF.

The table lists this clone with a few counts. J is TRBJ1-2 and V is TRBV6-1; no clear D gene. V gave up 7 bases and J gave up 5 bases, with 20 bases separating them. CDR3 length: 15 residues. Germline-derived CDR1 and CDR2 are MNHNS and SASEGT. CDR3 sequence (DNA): TGTGCCAGCACTCCAGGCGGGGTCCCATGGTATGGCTACACCTTC. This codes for CASTPGGVPWYGYTF.

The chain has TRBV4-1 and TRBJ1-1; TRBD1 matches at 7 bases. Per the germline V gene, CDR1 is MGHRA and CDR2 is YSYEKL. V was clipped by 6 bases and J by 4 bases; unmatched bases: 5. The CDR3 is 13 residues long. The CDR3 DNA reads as TGCGCCAGCAGGGAGACAGGGCGCACTGAAGCTTTCTTT. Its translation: CASRETGRTEAFF.

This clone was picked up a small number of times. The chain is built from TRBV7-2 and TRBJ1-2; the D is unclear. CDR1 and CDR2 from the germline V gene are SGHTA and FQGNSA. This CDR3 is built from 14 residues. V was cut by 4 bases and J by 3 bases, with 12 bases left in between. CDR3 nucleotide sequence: TGTGCCAGCAGCTCTTCAGGAAACGACTATGGCTACACCTTC. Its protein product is CASSSSGNDYGYTF. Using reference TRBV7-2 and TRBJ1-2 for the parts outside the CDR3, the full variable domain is GAGVSQSPSNKVTEKGKDVELRCDPISGHTALYWYRQSLGQGLEFLIYFQGNSAPDKSGLPSDRFSAERTGGSVSTLTIQRTQQEDSAVYLCASSSSGNDYGYTFGSGTRLTVV.

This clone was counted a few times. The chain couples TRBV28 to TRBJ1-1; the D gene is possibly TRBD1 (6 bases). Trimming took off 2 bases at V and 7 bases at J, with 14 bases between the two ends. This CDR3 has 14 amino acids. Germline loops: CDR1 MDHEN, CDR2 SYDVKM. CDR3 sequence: CASSLIQGRLEAFF. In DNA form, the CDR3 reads TGTGCCAGCAGTTTAATACAGGGTCGGCTTGAAGCTTTCTTT. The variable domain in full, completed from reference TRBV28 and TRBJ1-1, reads DVKVTQSSRYLVKRTGEKVFLECVQDMDHENMFWYRQDPGLGLRLIYFSYDVKMKEKGDIPEGYSVSREKKERFSLILESASTNQTSMYLCASSLIQGRLEAFFGQGTRLTVV.

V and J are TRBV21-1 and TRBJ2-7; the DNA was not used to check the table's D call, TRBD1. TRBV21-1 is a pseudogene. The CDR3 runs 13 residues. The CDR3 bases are TGTGCCAGCACCACAGGGCTTTGCTACGAGCAGTACTTC. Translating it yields CASTTGLCYEQYF.

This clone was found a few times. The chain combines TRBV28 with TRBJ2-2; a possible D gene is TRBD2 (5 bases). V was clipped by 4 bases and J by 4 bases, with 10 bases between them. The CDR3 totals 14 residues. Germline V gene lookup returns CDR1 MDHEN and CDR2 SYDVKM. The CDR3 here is CASSSAGVTGELFF. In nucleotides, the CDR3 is TGTGCCAGCAGTTCGGCGGGCGTCACCGGGGAGCTGTTTTTT.

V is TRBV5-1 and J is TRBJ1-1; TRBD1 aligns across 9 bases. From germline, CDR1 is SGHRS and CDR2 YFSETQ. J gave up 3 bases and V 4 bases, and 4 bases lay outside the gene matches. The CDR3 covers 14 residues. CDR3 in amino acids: CASSVGQGYTEAFF. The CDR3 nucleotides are TGCGCCAGCAGCGTGGGACAGGGCTACACTGAAGCTTTCTTT.

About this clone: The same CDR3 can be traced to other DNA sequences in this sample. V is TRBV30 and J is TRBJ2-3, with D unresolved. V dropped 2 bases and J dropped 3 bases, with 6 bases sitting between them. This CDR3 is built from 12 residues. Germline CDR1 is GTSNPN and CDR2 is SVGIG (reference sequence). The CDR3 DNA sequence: TGTGCCTGGAGTCCCCAAACAGATACGCAGTATTTT. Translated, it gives CAWSPQTDTQYF.